A selection of T cell receptor beta chains follows, all from one sample in a study of immune heterogeneity within non-small cell lung tumors. TCRdb analysed the multiplex PCR reads with MiXCR anew, one entry per CDR3 protein. The sample consists of roughly 5,000 distinct CDR3 sequences, 22% of them appearing once. The source material was lung tumor tissue. Source of these receptors: a man aged 55-75 years with non-small cell lung cancer. CDR3s include the opening cysteine and the closing phenylalanine or tryptophan. Fields, in order: D gene, J gene, V gene, clone size, CDR3 DNA, CDR3 protein. D genes are given only for firm matches. Size tells how often a clone was seen (once, few, many) or the class of an expanded clone, and some rows leave it out.

TRBD1 TRBJ1-5 TRBV19 medium-sized TGTGCCAGTAGCCGAAAAGGACAGGGAGGTCAGCCCCAGCATTTT CASSRKGQGGQPQHF
. TRBJ1-1 TRBV19 . TGTGCCAGTACCAGGAGTCAGGGTGAAACTGAAGCTTTCTTT CASTRSQGETEAFF
. TRBJ2-1 TRBV5-1 medium-sized TGCGCCAGCAGCTTGGATTATCGACAGCCGAGCTCCTACAATGAGCAGTTCTTC CASSLDYRQPSSYNEQFF
TRBD2 TRBJ2-7 TRBV7-6 . TGTGCCAGCGGCTCGGGACTAGCGGGAAGGGGGCCCTCCTACGAGCAGTACTTC CASGSGLAGRGPSYEQYF
. TRBJ1-4 TRBV6-1 medium-sized TGTGCCAGCAGACAGGCTAATAATGAAAAACTGTTTTTT CASRQANNEKLFF
TRBD2 TRBJ2-7 TRBV28 medium-sized TGTGCCAGCAGCTCCGGGACTAGCGGGATCTACGAGCAGTACTTC CASSSGTSGIYEQYF
. TRBJ2-5 TRBV5-4 many TGTGCCAGCAGCCCCGGGGCCTCGCGAGAGACCCAGTACTTC CASSPGASRETQYF
. TRBJ1-1 TRBV11-2 medium-sized TGTGCCAGCAGTTACAGCGGGACAACTTTCTTT CASSYSGTTFF
TRBD1 TRBJ1-2 TRBV20-1 . TGCAGTGCTAGCCCCCTTGACAGGGGCTATGGTGGCTACAACTTC CSASPLDRGYGGYNF
. TRBJ1-2 TRBV2 medium-sized TGTGCCAGCAGCCCCCGGGAAAACTATGGCTACACCTTC CASSPRENYGYTF
. TRBJ2-3 TRBV12-5 medium-sized TGTGCTAGTGCTCTAAGGGTGGGCACAGATACGCAGTATTTT CASALRVGTDTQYF
. TRBJ1-4 TRBV12-3/TRBV12-4 . TGTGCCAGCCCAGGGGCAGGAGAAAAACTGTTTTTT CASPGAGEKLFF
TRBD2 TRBJ2-5 TRBV25-1 few TGTGCCAGCAGTGCATTGACTAGCGGGAGTAAAGAGACCCAGTACTTC CASSALTSGSKETQYF
TRBD2 TRBJ2-1 TRBV4-1 many TGCGCCAGCAGCTCCTCTTTCGGGACTAGCGACTTCAATGAGCAGTTCTTC CASSSSFGTSDFNEQFF
. TRBJ2-7 TRBV25-1 many TGTGCCAGCAGTGGCCGTAGCGGGACAGCCTACGAGCAGTACTTC CASSGRSGTAYEQYF
. TRBJ1-2 TRBV28 once TGTGCCAGCAGTTTGAGCAGGTTATTTTTCGGCTACACCTTC CASSLSRLFFGYTF
TRBD2 TRBJ2-3 TRBV28 medium-sized TGTGCCAGCAGTCCCTCCCCACGACTAGCGGGAGGGATTTCAGATACGCAGTATTTT CASSPSPRLAGGISDTQYF
. TRBJ2-5 TRBV5-1 few TGCACCAGCAGCTTCGAAGGTAAAGAGACCCAGTACTTC CTSSFEGKETQYF
. TRBJ2-2 TRBV20-1 medium-sized TGCAGTGCACCGAACAGGGCCTCGAACACCGGGGAGCTGTTTTTT CSAPNRASNTGELFF
. TRBJ2-7 TRBV6-1 . TGTGCCAGCAGCTCCGGAGGGGCGGTCGAGCAGTACTTC CASSSGGAVEQYF
TRBD2 TRBJ2-7 TRBV10-3 medium-sized TGTGCCATCAGTGAGCCGATTGGACTAGCGGACTACGAGCAGTACTTC CAISEPIGLADYEQYF
. TRBJ1-4 TRBV12-3/TRBV12-4 medium-sized TGTGCCAGCAGTTTTGGCGGGAGTGAAAAACTGTTTTTT CASSFGGSEKLFF
. TRBJ2-7 TRBV30 medium-sized TGTGCCTGGAGCTTCCTTGGTGAGCAGTACTTC CAWSFLGEQYF
. TRBJ2-1 TRBV20-1 many TGCAGTGCTAGATCTAAGGCACCTGACAATGAGCAGTTCTTC CSARSKAPDNEQFF
. TRBJ2-7 TRBV3-1 many TGTGCCAGCAGCCAAAACCCCTACGAGCAGTACTTC CASSQNPYEQYF
TRBD2 TRBJ2-1 TRBV29-1 medium-sized TGCAGCGTTAGGGGGACTAGCCGATACAATGAGCAGTTCTTC CSVRGTSRYNEQFF
. TRBJ1-6 TRBV27 medium-sized TGTGCCAGCAGTTTACGGCCAGGGTATAATTCACCCCTCCACTTT CASSLRPGYNSPLHF
TRBD1 TRBJ2-5 TRBV2 many TGTGCCAGTGGACAGGGCCGGGAGACCCAGTACTTC CASGQGRETQYF
TRBD2 TRBJ2-1 TRBV2 many TGTGCCAGCAGTATCCGACTAGCGGGAGAAGAGCAGTTCTTC CASSIRLAGEEQFF
. TRBJ2-1 TRBV3-1 medium-sized TGTGCCAGCAGCCAAGAAAGCGGTTTCTACAATGAGCAGTTCTTC CASSQESGFYNEQFF
TRBD1 TRBJ2-2 TRBV11-2 medium-sized TGTGCCAGCAGCTTACAGGGGGACCGGAACGGGGAGCTGTTTTTT CASSLQGDRNGELFF
. TRBJ2-7 TRBV7-2 many TGTGCCAGCAGCCCGACATTCCGGGAGTCGTACGAGCAGTACTTC CASSPTFRESYEQYF
. TRBJ1-1 TRBV7-8 many TGTGCCAGCAGCTTAGAACTGGGCAGGGTTGCTTTCTTT CASSLELGRVAFF
. TRBJ1-4 TRBV12-3/TRBV12-4 large TGTGCCAGCAGCCCAGTCGGCTCCGGAAAACTGTTTTTT CASSPVGSGKLFF
TRBD2 TRBJ2-1 TRBV19 medium-sized TGTGCCAGTTCTTTGGGACTAGCGGTACGTGAGCAGTTCTTC CASSLGLAVREQFF
. TRBJ2-3 TRBV5-6 few TGTGCCAGCAGCTGGGACACAGATACGCAGTATTTT CASSWDTDTQYF
. TRBJ1-2 TRBV30 medium-sized TGTGCCCGTTCGAACGCAGGGCTCGGAGATGGCTACACCTTC CARSNAGLGDGYTF
TRBD2 TRBJ2-1 TRBV19 medium-sized TGTGCCAGTAGTATAGATGTGGGGGGGGGCTACAATGAGCAGTTCTTC CASSIDVGGGYNEQFF
TRBD2 TRBJ2-1 TRBV28 medium-sized TGTGCCAGCAGTTTCTCGGTTTTAGCGGGGAGATTAGGTGAGCAGTTCTTC CASSFSVLAGRLGEQFF
. TRBJ2-5 TRBV11-2 many TGTGCCAGCAGCTTATGGGGCGGAGAGACCCAGTACTTC CASSLWGGETQYF
TRBD2 TRBJ2-5 TRBV6-1 many TGTGCCAGCACCCTACAGACTAGCGGGCAAGAGACCCAGTACTTC CASTLQTSGQETQYF
. TRBJ2-7 TRBV3-1 large TGTGCCAGCAGCCGGGGAAGGAGACAACTTACCTACGAGCAGTACTTC CASSRGRRQLTYEQYF
. TRBJ2-1 TRBV4-1 medium-sized TGCGCCAGCAGCCCATCGGAATCCACCAATGAGCAGTTCTTC CASSPSESTNEQFF
. TRBJ1-4 TRBV6-1 medium-sized TGTGCCAGCAGGACCGGGTCCTACCGGGAAAAACTGTTTTTT CASRTGSYREKLFF
. TRBJ2-1 TRBV6-5 medium-sized TGTGCCAGCAGTTACTCGCAGGGCCAGACCCTCAATGAGCAGTTCTTC CASSYSQGQTLNEQFF
TRBD2 TRBJ2-3 TRBV9 medium-sized TGTGCCAGCAGCGTAGCTCTGGGGACTAGCGGAGGACTTGATACGCAGTATTTT CASSVALGTSGGLDTQYF
. TRBJ1-5 TRBV7-9 medium-sized TGTGCCAGCAGCCCCGGGACCGTCAATCAGCCCCAGCATTTT CASSPGTVNQPQHF
TRBD2 TRBJ2-1 TRBV3-1 . TGTGCCAGCAGCCGCCGCGGACTAGCGGGAGCCAACGCGCACAATGAGCAGTTCTTC CASSRRGLAGANAHNEQFF
. TRBJ1-4 TRBV2 many TGTGCCAGCAGTGAACCGTCGGGCGGTGAAAAACCGTTTTTT CASSEPSGGEKPFF
. TRBJ2-7 TRBV30 medium-sized TGTGCCTGGAATAGACAGGGAGGCTACGAGCAGTACTTC CAWNRQGGYEQYF
. TRBJ1-5 TRBV5-1 medium-sized TGCGCCAGCAGCTTGGGGGGATATAGCAATCAGCCCCAGCATTTT CASSLGGYSNQPQHF
. TRBJ2-7 TRBV11-2 medium-sized TGTGCCAGCAGCTTTTTCCAGGGGATCTACGAGCAGTACTTC CASSFFQGIYEQYF
. TRBJ1-6 TRBV3-1 medium-sized TGTGCCAGCAGCCAAGCATGGGGGTATAATTCACCCCTCCACTTT CASSQAWGYNSPLHF
. TRBJ1-2 TRBV19 large TGTGCCAGTAGTTTGGGCAGGAGGAGCTACACCTTC CASSLGRRSYTF
TRBD2 TRBJ2-2 TRBV12-3/TRBV12-4 medium-sized TGTGCCAGCAGTTTAGGAGCGGGAGACACCGGGGAGCTGTTTTTT CASSLGAGDTGELFF